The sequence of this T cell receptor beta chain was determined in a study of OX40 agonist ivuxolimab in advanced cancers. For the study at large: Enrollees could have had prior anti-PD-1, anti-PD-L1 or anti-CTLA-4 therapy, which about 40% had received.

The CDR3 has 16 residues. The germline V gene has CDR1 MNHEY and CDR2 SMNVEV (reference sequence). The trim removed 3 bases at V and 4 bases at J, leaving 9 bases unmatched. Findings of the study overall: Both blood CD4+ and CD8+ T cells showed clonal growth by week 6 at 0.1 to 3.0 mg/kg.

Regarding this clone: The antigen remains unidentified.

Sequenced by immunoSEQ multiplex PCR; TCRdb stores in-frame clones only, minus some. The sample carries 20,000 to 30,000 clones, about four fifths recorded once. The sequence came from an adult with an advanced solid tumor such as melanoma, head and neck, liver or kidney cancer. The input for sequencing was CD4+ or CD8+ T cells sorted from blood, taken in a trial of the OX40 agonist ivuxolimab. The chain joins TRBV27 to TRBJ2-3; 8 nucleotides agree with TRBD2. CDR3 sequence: CASSFKAGANPDTQYF. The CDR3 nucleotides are TGTGCCAGCAGTTTCAAAGCGGGAGCCAATCCAGATACGCAGTATTTT.